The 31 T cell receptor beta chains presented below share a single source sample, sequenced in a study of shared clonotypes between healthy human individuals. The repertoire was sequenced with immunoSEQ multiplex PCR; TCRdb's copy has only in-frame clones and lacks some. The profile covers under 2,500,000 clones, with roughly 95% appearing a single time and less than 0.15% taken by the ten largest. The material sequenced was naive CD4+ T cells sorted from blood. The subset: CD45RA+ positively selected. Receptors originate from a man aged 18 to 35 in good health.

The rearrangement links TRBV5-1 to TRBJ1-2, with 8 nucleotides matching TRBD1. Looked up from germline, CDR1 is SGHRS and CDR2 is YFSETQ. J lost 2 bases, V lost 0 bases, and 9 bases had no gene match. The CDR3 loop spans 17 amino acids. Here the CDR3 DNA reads TGCGCCAGCAGCTTGGGGAGACAGGGGACCAAAAACTATGGCTACACCTTC. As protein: CASSLGRQGTKNYGYTF.

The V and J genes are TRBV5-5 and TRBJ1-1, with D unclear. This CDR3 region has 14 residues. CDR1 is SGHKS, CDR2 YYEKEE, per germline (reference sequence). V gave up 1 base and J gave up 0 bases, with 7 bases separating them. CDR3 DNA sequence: TGTGCCAGCAGCTTGAGGAGGGTGAACACTGAAGCTTTCTTT. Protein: CASSLRRVNTEAFF.

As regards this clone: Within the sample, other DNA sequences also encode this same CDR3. The CDR3 region has the DNA TGTGCCTGGAGTGTACTCCGGACTAGCGGGGGGACAGATACGCAGTATTTT. Translating it yields CAWSVLRTSGGTDTQYF. V gene TRBV30 combines with J gene TRBJ2-3, with 14 bases fitting TRBD2. Looked up from germline, CDR1 is GTSNPN and CDR2 is SVGIG (reference sequence). The CDR3 has 17 residues. V dropped 0 bases and J dropped 3; count of bases not matched to a gene: 5.

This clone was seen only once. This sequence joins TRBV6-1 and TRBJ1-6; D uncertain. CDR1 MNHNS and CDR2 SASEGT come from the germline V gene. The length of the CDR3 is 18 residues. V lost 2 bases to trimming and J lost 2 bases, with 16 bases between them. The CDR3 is CASSEKTRGGAYNSPLHF. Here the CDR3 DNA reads TGTGCCAGCAGTGAAAAGACGCGGGGAGGCGCCTATAATTCACCCCTCCACTTT.

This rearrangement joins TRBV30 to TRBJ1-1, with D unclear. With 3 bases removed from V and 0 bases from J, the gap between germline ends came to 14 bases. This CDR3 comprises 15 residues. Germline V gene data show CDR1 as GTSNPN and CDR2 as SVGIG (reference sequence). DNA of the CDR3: TGTGCCTGGAGCACGGGAGAGATCATGAACACTGAAGCTTTCTTT. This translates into CAWSTGEIMNTEAFF.

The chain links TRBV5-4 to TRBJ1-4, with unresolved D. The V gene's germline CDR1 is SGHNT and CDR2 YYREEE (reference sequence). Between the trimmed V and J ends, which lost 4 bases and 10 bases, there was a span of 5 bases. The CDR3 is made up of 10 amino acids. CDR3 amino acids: CASSPVKLFF. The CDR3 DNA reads TGTGCCAGCAGCCCAGTAAAACTGTTTTTT.

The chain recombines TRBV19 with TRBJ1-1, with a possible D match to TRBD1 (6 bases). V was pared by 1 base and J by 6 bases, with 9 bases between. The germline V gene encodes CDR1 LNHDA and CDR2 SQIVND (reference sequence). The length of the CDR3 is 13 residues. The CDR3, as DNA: TGTGCCAGTAGTATAGGTGGGGGCTCTGAAGCTTTCTTT. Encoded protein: CASSIGGGSEAFF.

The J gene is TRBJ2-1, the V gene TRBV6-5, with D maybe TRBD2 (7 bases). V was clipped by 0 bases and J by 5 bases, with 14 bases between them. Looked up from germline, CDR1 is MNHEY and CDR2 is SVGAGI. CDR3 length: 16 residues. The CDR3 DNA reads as TGTGCCAGCAGTTACTCATGGCGGGGGCGCAACAATGAGCAGTTCTTC. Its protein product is CASSYSWRGRNNEQFF.

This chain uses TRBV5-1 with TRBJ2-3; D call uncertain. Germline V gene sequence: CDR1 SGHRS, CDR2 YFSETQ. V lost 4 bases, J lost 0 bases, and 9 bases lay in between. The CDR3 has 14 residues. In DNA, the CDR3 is TGCGCCAGCAGCCCCCCCTCAAGCACAGATACGCAGTATTTT. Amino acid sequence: CASSPPSSTDTQYF.

In DNA form, the CDR3 reads TGCAGCGTCCGGGTGAACACTGAAGCTTTCTTT. Protein: CSVRVNTEAFF. The genes are TRBV29-1 and TRBJ1-1; D is undetermined. Germline V gene lookup returns CDR1 SQVTM and CDR2 ANQGSEA. This CDR3 is built from 11 residues. V gave up 6 bases and J gave up 0 bases, with 5 bases separating them.

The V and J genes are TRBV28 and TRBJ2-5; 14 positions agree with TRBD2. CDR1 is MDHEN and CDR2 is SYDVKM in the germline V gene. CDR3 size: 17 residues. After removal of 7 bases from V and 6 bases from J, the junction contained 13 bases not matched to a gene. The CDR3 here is CASTSTSGGGSTKTQYF. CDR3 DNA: TGTGCCAGCACTTCGACTAGCGGGGGGGGTAGTACAAAGACCCAGTACTTC.

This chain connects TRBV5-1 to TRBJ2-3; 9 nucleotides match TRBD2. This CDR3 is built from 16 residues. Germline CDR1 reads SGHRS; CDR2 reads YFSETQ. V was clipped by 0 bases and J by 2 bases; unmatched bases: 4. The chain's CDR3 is CASSLALAGYTDTQYF. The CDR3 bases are TGCGCCAGCAGCTTGGCTCTAGCGGGGTACACAGATACGCAGTATTTT. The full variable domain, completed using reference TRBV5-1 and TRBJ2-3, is KAGVTQTPRYLIKTRGQQVTLSCSPISGHRSVSWYQQTPGQGLQFLFEYFSETQRNKGNFPGRFSGRQFSNSRSEMNVSTLELGDSALYLCASSLALAGYTDTQYFGPGTRLTVL.

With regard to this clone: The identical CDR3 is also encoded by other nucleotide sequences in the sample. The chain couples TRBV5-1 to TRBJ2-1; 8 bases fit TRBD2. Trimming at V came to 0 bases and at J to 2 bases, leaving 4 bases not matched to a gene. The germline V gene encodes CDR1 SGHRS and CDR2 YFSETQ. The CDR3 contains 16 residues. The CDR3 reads CASSLVAGGTYNEQFF. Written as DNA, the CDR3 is TGCGCCAGCAGCTTGGTTGCGGGGGGCACCTACAATGAGCAGTTCTTC.

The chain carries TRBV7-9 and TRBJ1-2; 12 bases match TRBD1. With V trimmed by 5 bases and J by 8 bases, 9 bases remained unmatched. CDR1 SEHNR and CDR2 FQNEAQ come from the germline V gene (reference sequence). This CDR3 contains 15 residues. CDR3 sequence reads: CASSLHGTGGWGYTF. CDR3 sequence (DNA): TGTGCCAGCAGCCTCCACGGGACAGGGGGCTGGGGCTACACCTTC.

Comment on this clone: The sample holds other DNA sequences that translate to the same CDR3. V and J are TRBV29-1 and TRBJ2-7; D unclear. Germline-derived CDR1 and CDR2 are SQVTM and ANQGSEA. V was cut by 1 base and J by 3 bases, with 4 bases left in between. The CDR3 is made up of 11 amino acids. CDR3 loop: CSVEVGYEQYF. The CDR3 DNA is TGCAGCGTTGAAGTTGGCTACGAGCAGTACTTC.

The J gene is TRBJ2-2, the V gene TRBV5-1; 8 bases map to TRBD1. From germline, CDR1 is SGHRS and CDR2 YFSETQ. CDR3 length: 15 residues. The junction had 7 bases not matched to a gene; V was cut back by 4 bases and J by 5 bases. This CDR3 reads CASSNDRGKTGELFF. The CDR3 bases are TGCGCCAGCAGCAACGACAGGGGCAAGACCGGGGAGCTGTTTTTT.

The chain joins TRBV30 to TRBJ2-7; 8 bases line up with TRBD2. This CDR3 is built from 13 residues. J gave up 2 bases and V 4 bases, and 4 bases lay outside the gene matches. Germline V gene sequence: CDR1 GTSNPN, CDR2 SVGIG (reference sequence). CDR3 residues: CAWNPGGTYEQYF. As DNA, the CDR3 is TGTGCCTGGAATCCGGGAGGGACCTACGAGCAGTACTTC.

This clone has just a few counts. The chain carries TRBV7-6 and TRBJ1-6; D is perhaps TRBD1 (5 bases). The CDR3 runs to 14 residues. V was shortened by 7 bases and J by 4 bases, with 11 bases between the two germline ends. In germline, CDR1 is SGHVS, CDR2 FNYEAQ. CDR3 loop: CASTPTEYNSPLHF. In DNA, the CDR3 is TGTGCCAGCACCCCGACAGAATATAATTCACCCCTCCACTTT.

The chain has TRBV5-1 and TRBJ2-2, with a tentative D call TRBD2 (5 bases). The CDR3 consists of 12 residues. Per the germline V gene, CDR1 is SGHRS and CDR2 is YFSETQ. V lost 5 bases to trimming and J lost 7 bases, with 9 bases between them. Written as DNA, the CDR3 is TGCGCCAGCAGGCCGGCGGGCGGGGAGCTGTTTTTT. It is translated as CASRPAGGELFF.

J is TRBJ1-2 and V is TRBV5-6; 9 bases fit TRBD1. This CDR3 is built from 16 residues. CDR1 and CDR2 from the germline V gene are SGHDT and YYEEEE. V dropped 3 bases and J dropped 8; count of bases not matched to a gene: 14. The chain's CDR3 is CASSSAISGTGKGYTF. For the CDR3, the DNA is TGTGCCAGCAGCTCTGCCATCTCCGGGACAGGGAAAGGCTACACCTTC.

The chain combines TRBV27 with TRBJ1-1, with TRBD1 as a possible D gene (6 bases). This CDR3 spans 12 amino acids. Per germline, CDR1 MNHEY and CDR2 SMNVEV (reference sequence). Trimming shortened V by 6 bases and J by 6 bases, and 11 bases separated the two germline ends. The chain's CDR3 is CASRGGGPEAFF. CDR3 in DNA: TGTGCCAGCAGAGGGGGAGGTCCTGAAGCTTTCTTT.

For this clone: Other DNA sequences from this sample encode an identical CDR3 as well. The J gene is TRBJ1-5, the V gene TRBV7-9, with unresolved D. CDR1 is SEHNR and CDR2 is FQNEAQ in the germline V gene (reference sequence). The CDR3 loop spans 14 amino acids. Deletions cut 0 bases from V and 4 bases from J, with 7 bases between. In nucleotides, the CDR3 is TGTGCCAGCAGCTTAGCGGAAGGGAATCAGCCCCAGCATTTT. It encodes CASSLAEGNQPQHF.

The CDR3 region is CASSPPGGKGAEAFF. CDR3 sequence (DNA): TGTGCCAGCTCACCACCAGGAGGGAAAGGGGCTGAAGCTTTCTTT. The chain is built from TRBV18 and TRBJ1-1; D possibly corresponds to TRBD1 (5 bases). V lost 0 bases and J lost 6, with 14 bases in between. This CDR3 is 15 amino acids long. Looked up from germline, CDR1 is KGHSH and CDR2 is LQKENI.

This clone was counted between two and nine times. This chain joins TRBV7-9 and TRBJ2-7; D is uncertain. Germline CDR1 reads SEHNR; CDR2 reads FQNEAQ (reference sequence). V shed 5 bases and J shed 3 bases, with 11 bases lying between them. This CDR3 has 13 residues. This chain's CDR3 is CASSGMEIYEQYF. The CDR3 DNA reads TGTGCCAGCAGCGGCATGGAGATCTACGAGCAGTACTTC.

CDR3 sequence (DNA): TGCGCCAGCAGCCAAGATTCAGAGCGGGGGTACGAGCAGTACTTC. This translates into CASSQDSERGYEQYF. V usage is TRBV4-1 and J usage is TRBJ2-7; 8 positions match TRBD2. The junction had 5 bases not matched to a gene; V was cut back by 0 bases and J by 4 bases. The CDR3 is 15 amino acids. Germline CDR1 is MGHRA and CDR2 is YSYEKL.

The CDR3 loop reads CASSIAQGNYGYTF. The CDR3, as DNA: TGTGCCAGTAGTATCGCCCAGGGGAACTATGGCTACACCTTC. The genes are TRBV19 and TRBJ1-2, with D possibly being TRBD1 (6 bases). The V gene's germline CDR1 is LNHDA and CDR2 SQIVND (reference sequence). Deletions cut 3 bases from V and 2 bases from J, with 10 bases between. CDR3 length: 14 amino acids.

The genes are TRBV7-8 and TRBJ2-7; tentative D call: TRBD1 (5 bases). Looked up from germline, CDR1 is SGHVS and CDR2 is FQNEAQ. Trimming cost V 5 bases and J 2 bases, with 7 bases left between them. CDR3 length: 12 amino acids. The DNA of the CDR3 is TGTGCCAGCAGCAGGACACCCTACGAGCAGTACTTC. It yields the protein CASSRTPYEQYF.

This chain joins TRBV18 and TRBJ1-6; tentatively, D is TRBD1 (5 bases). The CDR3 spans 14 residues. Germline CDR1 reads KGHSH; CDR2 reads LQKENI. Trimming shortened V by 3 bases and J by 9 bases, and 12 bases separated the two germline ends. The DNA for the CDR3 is TGTGCCAGCTCACCGGACAAGGGTCCTTCACCCCTCCACTTT. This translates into CASSPDKGPSPLHF.

CDR3 sequence (DNA): TGTGCCAGCAGTCAACAGGACGGGGCCTACGAGCAGTACTTC. The encoded protein is CASSQQDGAYEQYF. The chain has TRBV6-1 and TRBJ2-7; perhaps D is TRBD1 or TRBD2 (5 bases each). Germline assignment: CDR1 MNHNS and CDR2 SASEGT. The CDR3 sequence is 14 residues long. Trimming took 5 bases from V and 2 from J, leaving 13 bases between them.

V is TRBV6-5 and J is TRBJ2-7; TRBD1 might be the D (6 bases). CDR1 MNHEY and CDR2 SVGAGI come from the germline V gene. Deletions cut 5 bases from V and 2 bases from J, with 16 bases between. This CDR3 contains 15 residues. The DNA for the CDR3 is TGTGCCAGCAGTATTGGACAGATCTTTCCCTACGAGCAGTACTTC. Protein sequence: CASSIGQIFPYEQYF.

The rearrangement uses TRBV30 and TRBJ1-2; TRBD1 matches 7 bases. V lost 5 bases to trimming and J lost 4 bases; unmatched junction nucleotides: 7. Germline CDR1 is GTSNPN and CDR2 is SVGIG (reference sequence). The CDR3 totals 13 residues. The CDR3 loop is CAWYRQGSYGYTF. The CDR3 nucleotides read TGTGCCTGGTATAGACAGGGCAGCTATGGCTACACCTTC.